This T cell receptor beta chain was found in a study of T cells in Graves' hyperthyroidism and ophthalmopathy. Study-level background: Peripheral blood was taken when the disease was first diagnosed, before any treatment began. Study-level points and caveats: The model predicted ophthalmopathy a median approximately seven months before onset.

This clonotype appeared many times. No antigen is known for it. TCR beta CDR3 regions were amplified from RNA. HTBI primers were the set used in a first-round RT-PCR of the TCR CDR3. MiXCR, run by TCRdb on the multiplex PCR reads, gives a single entry per CDR3 protein. The sample lists a few hundred thousand distinct CDR3 sequences; 15% to 18% were seen once. The sequencing input was blood. This TCR derives from a woman between 18 and 30 years old with Graves' hyperthyroidism that later progressed to Graves' ophthalmopathy.

This CDR3 reads CASSLRGQGRAGELFF. The CDR3 nucleotides are TGTGCCAGCAGCTTAAGGGGACAGGGAAGGGCCGGGGAGCTGTTTTTT. The rearrangement links TRBV11-2 to TRBJ2-2; 9 nucleotides line up with TRBD1. J was trimmed by 6 bases and V by 2 bases; bases with no gene match: 7. This CDR3 has 16 residues. The V gene's germline CDR1 is SGHAT and CDR2 FQNNGV.